This TCR beta chain comes out of a study of cytomegalovirus exposure and HLA in healthy donors. About the research overall: Most genotyped donors, around 78% of 398, had Caucasian-associated genetic ancestry. Regarding the study as a whole: Most sequenced TCRs were rare (though some public TCRs occurred in many donors). Among CMV-associated TCR beta chains, most appeared HLA-restricted in a later analysis. Some V segments (TRBV6-2 and TRBV6-3 among them) were excluded as indistinguishable.

About this clone itself: The antigen is unknown.

The PCR used 60 Vbeta and 13 Jbeta primers. Method: immunoSEQ multiplex PCR; TCRdb's copy keeps in-frame clones and lacks some. The repertoire has about 190,000 clones, approximately 85% of them found once; the top ten carry more than 1.5%. The germline V and J ends were trimmed by 0 bases and 8 bases, with 11 bases remaining between them. Germline V gene sequence: CDR1 SGHTS, CDR2 YDEGEE. The CDR3 is 14 amino acids. The sample taken for sequencing was PBMCs. The clonotype was recovered from a man between 18 and 35 years old in good health and CMV-seronegative. The chain carries TRBV5-8 and TRBJ2-2; possible D gene TRBD1, 6 bases. The CDR3 nucleotides read TGTGCCAGCAGCTTGGCCACAGGGATAGGGGAGCTGTTTTTT. Its translation: CASSLATGIGELFF.